Below, one TCR beta chain is given with its context. The sample belongs to a study of blood T cell repertoires in COVID-19. Study background: Some COVID-19 samples were acute and others convalescent; all came from the United States, Italy and Spain. T cells, B-cell-depleted T cells, or PBMCs provided the cDNA or gDNA that served as material.

The CDR3 covers 15 residues. CDR1 and CDR2 from the germline V gene are MDHEN and SYDVKM. V lost 7 bases and J lost 6, with 19 bases in between. Adults between roughly 18 and 95 years of age took part from under 25 US areas. Original processing methods: Estimates of nucleated cell counts were drawn from the amplification of reference gene primers. This table comes from immunoSEQ multiplex PCR, and its TCRdb copy is limited to in-frame clones, with some not included. V and J calls and clone size come straight from that table; D and trimming were deduced from the DNA. Of a few hundred thousand clones in the sample, about 88% are singletons; the top ten hold around 4.1%.

Sequencing used PBMCs or T cells enriched from blood (not recorded which). The chain carries TRBV28 and TRBJ1-5, with D tentatively TRBD1 (6 bases). The receptor's source is a man aged 25-45 years with acute COVID-19. The CDR3 DNA follows: TGTGCCAGCACGCAACCCAACAGGGTGGGTCAGCCCCAGCATTTT. Amino acids: CASTQPNRVGQPQHF.